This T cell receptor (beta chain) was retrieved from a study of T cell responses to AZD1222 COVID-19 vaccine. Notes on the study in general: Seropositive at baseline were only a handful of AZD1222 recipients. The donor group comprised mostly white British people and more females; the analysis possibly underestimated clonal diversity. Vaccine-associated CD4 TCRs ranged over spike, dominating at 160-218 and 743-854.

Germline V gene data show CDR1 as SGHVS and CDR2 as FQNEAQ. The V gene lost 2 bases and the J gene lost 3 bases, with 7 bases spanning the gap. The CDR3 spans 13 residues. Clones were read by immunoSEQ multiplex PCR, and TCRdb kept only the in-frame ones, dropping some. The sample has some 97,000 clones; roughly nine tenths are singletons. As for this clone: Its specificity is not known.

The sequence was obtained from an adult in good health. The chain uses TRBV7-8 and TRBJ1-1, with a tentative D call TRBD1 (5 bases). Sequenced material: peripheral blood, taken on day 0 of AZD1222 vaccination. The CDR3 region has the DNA TGTGCCAGCAGCTTAACGGGGGACACTGAAGCTTTCTTT. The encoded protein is CASSLTGDTEAFF.